A single sample is the source of the 28 T cell receptor beta chains below, sequenced in a study of cytomegalovirus exposure and HLA in healthy donors. The table came from immunoSEQ multiplex PCR; TCRdb's copy has only in-frame clones and leaves some out. The data show about 240,000 clones, approximately 83% seen once. The sample comprised PBMCs. These receptors all come from a young woman in good health and CMV-seropositive.

The chain couples TRBV10-3 to TRBJ2-7, with D possibly matching TRBD2 (6 bases). Germline CDR1 ENHRY, CDR2 SYGVKD. The V and J ends lost 10 bases and 5 bases respectively, with 24 bases between them. The CDR3 is 15 residues long. The CDR3 sequence: CATQASALPGDEQYF. In DNA, the CDR3 is TGTGCCACCCAAGCTAGCGCCCTCCCTGGGGACGAGCAGTACTTC.

This chain links TRBV5-1 with TRBJ2-1; 12 bases line up with TRBD2. The germline CDR1 and CDR2 sequences are SGHRS and YFSETQ. The CDR3 runs to 16 residues. V shed 3 bases, J shed 2 bases, and the junction held 3 bases outside the gene matches. CDR3 region: CASSSLAGGTYNEQFF. The CDR3 nucleotides read TGCGCCAGCAGCTCACTAGCGGGAGGTACCTACAATGAGCAGTTCTTC.

V is TRBV11-2 and J is TRBJ2-1, with D possibly matching TRBD1 (7 bases). Deletions cut 5 bases from V and 5 bases from J, with 10 bases between. This CDR3 is built from 13 residues. In germline, CDR1 is SGHAT, CDR2 FQNNGV. The CDR3 region is CASSGGTDNEQFF. Here the CDR3 DNA reads TGTGCCAGCAGCGGCGGGACAGACAATGAGCAGTTCTTC.

V and J are TRBV5-4 and TRBJ1-1, with D possibly matching TRBD1 (5 bases). The CDR3 is 15 amino acids. V was pared by 2 bases and J by 0 bases, with 11 bases between. Germline V gene data show CDR1 as SGHNT and CDR2 as YYREEE (reference sequence). Written as DNA, the CDR3 is TGTGCCAGCAGCTTCCGGGGGGTGATGAACACTGAAGCTTTCTTT. As protein: CASSFRGVMNTEAFF.

This clone was observed a handful of times. The genes are TRBV19 and TRBJ1-1, with D uncertain. The CDR3 length is 12 residues. V was clipped by 3 bases and J by 1 base, with 3 bases between them. CDR1 LNHDA and CDR2 SQIVND come from the germline V gene (reference sequence). The CDR3 DNA reads TGTGCCAGTAGTATCCAGAACACTGAAGCTTTCTTT. This sequence encodes CASSIQNTEAFF.

This sequence joins TRBV29-1 and TRBJ1-4; tentative D call: TRBD1 (6 bases). V was trimmed by 3 bases and J by 0 bases, leaving 11 bases between them. CDR3 size: 15 residues. CDR1 SQVTM and CDR2 ANQGSEA come from the germline V gene. As DNA, the CDR3 is TGCAGCGTTGAGGGAGGGGGACCAACTAATGAAAAACTGTTTTTT. It is translated as CSVEGGGPTNEKLFF.

The chain couples TRBV27 to TRBJ2-3, with D possibly matching TRBD2 (5 bases). The CDR3 totals 16 residues. Looked up from germline, CDR1 is MNHEY and CDR2 is SMNVEV (reference sequence). Trimming pared 3 bases from V and 1 base from J, leaving 14 bases between. The CDR3: CASSFQTRGGTDTQYF. The CDR3 bases are TGTGCCAGCAGTTTTCAGACCCGGGGAGGCACAGATACGCAGTATTTT.

The rearrangement links TRBV19 to TRBJ2-1; 9 bases fit TRBD2. The length of the CDR3 is 17 residues. Germline CDR1 reads LNHDA; CDR2 reads SQIVND (reference sequence). The V and J ends lost 3 bases and 5 bases, in that order; junction bases with no gene match: 11. DNA for the CDR3: TGTGCCAGTAGTATTCCAGGGGTAGCGGGAGAAAACAATGAGCAGTTCTTC. It specifies CASSIPGVAGENNEQFF.

The gene calls are TRBV21-1 and TRBJ2-7; the D call in the table, TRBD1, was not verified against the DNA. TRBV21-1 constitutes a pseudogene. The CDR3 is 15 residues long. The CDR3 DNA reads TGTGCCAGCAGCACTAGGGGGACAGGGGACTACGAGCAGTACTTC. Translation: CASSTRGTGDYEQYF.

This clone was detected only once. The gene calls are TRBV6-5 and TRBJ2-7, with unresolved D. The germline V gene has CDR1 MNHEY and CDR2 SVGAGI. CDR3 length: 14 amino acids. Deletions cut 0 bases from V and 5 bases from J, with 11 bases between. This chain's CDR3 is CASSYSTPPDEQYF. CDR3 nucleotide sequence: TGTGCCAGCAGTTACTCGACACCCCCGGACGAGCAGTACTTC.

The gene calls are TRBV5-1 and TRBJ2-7, with 8 bases identical to TRBD1. This CDR3 contains 15 residues. V shed 2 bases, J shed 2 bases, and the junction held 6 bases outside the gene matches. The germline V gene encodes CDR1 SGHRS and CDR2 YFSETQ. The CDR3 loop reads CASSFQGAPTYEQYF. CDR3 coding DNA: TGCGCCAGCAGCTTCCAGGGGGCCCCCACCTACGAGCAGTACTTC.

The genes are TRBV7-8 and TRBJ2-3; 7 bases fit TRBD2. The CDR3 is made up of 15 amino acids. CDR1 SGHVS and CDR2 FQNEAQ come from the germline V gene. The junction had 6 bases not matched to a gene; V was cut back by 2 bases and J by 4 bases. The CDR3: CASSLLRERADTQYF. The CDR3 DNA sequence: TGTGCCAGCAGCTTACTGCGGGAGCGCGCAGATACGCAGTATTTT. The whole variable domain, filled in from reference TRBV7-8 and TRBJ2-3, reads GAGVSQSPRYKVAKRGQDVALRCDPISGHVSLFWYQQALGQGPEFLTYFQNEAQLDKSGLPSDRFFAERPEGSVSTLKIQRTQQEDSAVYLCASSLLRERADTQYFGPGTRLTVL.

To note about this clone: Other DNA variants within this sample encode the same CDR3. The gene calls are TRBV6-5 and TRBJ2-7; TRBD1 matches at 9 bases. The CDR3 extends over 13 amino acids. The V and J ends lost 6 bases and 4 bases, in that order; junction bases with no gene match: 4. The germline V gene encodes CDR1 MNHEY and CDR2 SVGAGI. The CDR3 spells CASSRQGVYEQYF. The CDR3 DNA reads as TGTGCCAGCAGCCGACAGGGGGTGTACGAGCAGTACTTC.

The rearrangement links TRBV7-9 to TRBJ1-1; D not certain. V lost 3 bases and J 4 bases, leaving 9 bases between the germline ends. Germline CDR1 and CDR2: SEHNR and FQNEAQ (reference sequence). This CDR3 contains 13 residues. CDR3 sequence (DNA): TGTGCCAGCAGCTTCGCTGGGCCCACTGAAGCTTTCTTT. Protein: CASSFAGPTEAFF.

V gene TRBV19 combines with J gene TRBJ1-1; D call uncertain. The CDR3 has 13 residues. Germline V gives CDR1 LNHDA, CDR2 SQIVND (reference sequence). V gave up 7 bases and J gave up 1 base, with 10 bases separating them. CDR3 in DNA: TGTGCCAGTACGTATAGTGGGAACACTGAAGCTTTCTTT. It specifies CASTYSGNTEAFF.

The chain has TRBV11-2 and TRBJ2-5, with a weak D call TRBD2 (6 bases). V lost 1 base to trimming and J lost 2 bases, with 17 bases between them. The CDR3 extends over 17 amino acids. CDR1 and CDR2 from the germline V gene are SGHAT and FQNNGV. CDR3 protein: CASSLGRWGGEQETQYF. CDR3 coding DNA: TGTGCCAGCAGCTTAGGTCGATGGGGCGGGGAGCAAGAGACCCAGTACTTC.

This clone has just one count. V is TRBV2 and J is TRBJ2-1; D perhaps matches TRBD2 (6 bases). CDR1 SNHLY and CDR2 FYNNEI come from the germline V gene. The CDR3 length is 12 residues. The V and J ends lost 7 bases and 4 bases respectively, with 8 bases between them. The CDR3 loop reads CASKREYNEQFF. In DNA form, the CDR3 reads TGTGCCAGCAAACGGGAGTACAATGAGCAGTTCTTC.

The gene calls are TRBV5-4 and TRBJ2-3; possible D gene TRBD2, 6 bases. The V end lost 3 bases, the J end lost 0 bases, and 11 bases lay between the germline ends. This CDR3 is 15 amino acids long. Germline values: CDR1 SGHNT, CDR2 YYREEE (reference sequence). This CDR3 reads CASSSGGTSTDTQYF. CDR3 in DNA: TGTGCCAGCAGCTCTGGGGGGACTAGCACAGATACGCAGTATTTT.

V usage is TRBV4-1 and J usage is TRBJ1-1, with 9 bases aligning to TRBD1. Trimming took 4 bases from V and 4 from J; bases not matched to a gene: 4. Germline V gene sequence: CDR1 MGHRA, CDR2 YSYEKL. CDR3 length: 14 amino acids. CDR3 sequence reads: CASSPQGAGTEAFF. CDR3 nucleotides: TGCGCCAGCAGCCCACAGGGGGCCGGCACTGAAGCTTTCTTT.

V is TRBV10-3 and J is TRBJ2-1, with D perhaps matching TRBD1 (6 bases). Germline CDR1 and CDR2: ENHRY and SYGVKD. The V end lost 8 bases, the J end lost 8 bases, and 10 bases lay between the germline ends. The CDR3 totals 11 residues. DNA for the CDR3: TGTGCCATCTCAGGGGACCATGAGCAGTTCTTC. The encoded protein is CAISGDHEQFF.

This chain links TRBV15 with TRBJ2-7; 7 bases agree with TRBD2. With 2 bases clipped from V and 3 bases from J, the junction kept 7 bases outside the gene matches. Germline-derived CDR1 and CDR2 are LNHNV and YYDKDF (reference sequence). The CDR3 is 15 amino acids. The CDR3 loop is CATSRWGRGDYEQYF. CDR3 DNA sequence: TGTGCCACCAGCAGATGGGGGAGGGGAGACTACGAGCAGTACTTC.

V usage is TRBV6-4 and J usage is TRBJ2-2, with D perhaps matching TRBD1 (6 bases). V lost 6 bases and J lost 5, with 13 bases in between. Germline V gene lookup returns CDR1 MRHNA and CDR2 SNTAGT. The CDR3 contains 14 residues. The CDR3 is CASRAQGSTGELFF. Here the CDR3 DNA reads TGTGCCAGCAGAGCTCAGGGGTCTACCGGGGAGCTGTTTTTT.

This clone was picked up one time. This chain connects TRBV5-4 to TRBJ2-1; 12 bases are a match to TRBD2. This CDR3 has 16 residues. Germline V lookup: CDR1 SGHNT, CDR2 YYREEE (reference sequence). With V trimmed by 4 bases and J by 8 bases, 10 bases remained unmatched. CDR3 protein: CASSRRTSGRKDEQFF. The CDR3 region has the DNA TGTGCCAGCAGCCGACGAACTAGCGGGAGGAAGGATGAGCAGTTCTTC.

This chain joins TRBV18 and TRBJ2-7; tentative D call: TRBD1 (6 bases). The CDR3 is 13 residues long. Looked up from germline, CDR1 is KGHSH and CDR2 is LQKENI. V dropped 6 bases and J dropped 1 base, with 10 bases sitting between them. Here the CDR3 reads CASSMDRSYEQYF. The DNA of the CDR3 is TGTGCCAGCTCGATGGACAGATCCTACGAGCAGTACTTC.

At least ten counts were recorded for this clone. J is TRBJ1-5 and V is TRBV29-1; 7 nucleotides align to TRBD1. The CDR3 is 15 amino acids. Unmatched junction bases numbered 14, after V lost 7 bases and J lost 5 bases. CDR1 and CDR2 (germline): SQVTM, ANQGSEA. CDR3 DNA: TGCAGCGAGGAGGTCCCGGGACAGACTTATCAGCCCCAGCATTTT. It translates to CSEEVPGQTYQPQHF.

This clone occurred a few times. The chain couples TRBV28 to TRBJ1-5; D gene uncertain. The CDR3 sequence is 15 residues long. The V end was cut by 8 bases, the J end by 4 bases, with 18 bases between. CDR1 is MDHEN, CDR2 SYDVKM, per germline. This chain's CDR3 is CASRPEGSANQPQHF. Written as DNA, the CDR3 is TGTGCCAGCCGACCGGAGGGTTCCGCGAATCAGCCCCAGCATTTT.

This clone was seen a few times. J is TRBJ1-2 and V is TRBV6-5, with 8 bases aligning to TRBD1. The CDR3 runs to 12 residues. After removal of 7 bases from V and 7 bases from J, the junction contained 5 bases not matched to a gene. Germline loops: CDR1 MNHEY, CDR2 SVGAGI. The CDR3, as DNA: TGTGCCAGCACTCAGGGGGCAGGTGGCTACACCTTC. Translation gives CASTQGAGGYTF.

The chain joins TRBV4-1 to TRBJ1-5, with 10 positions matching TRBD1. J gave up 6 bases and V 2 bases, and 4 bases lay outside the gene matches. The CDR3 runs 15 residues. The germline gives CDR1 MGHRA, CDR2 YSYEKL. CDR3 region: CASSQQTGGSQPQHF. CDR3 bases: TGCGCCAGCAGCCAACAGACAGGGGGCAGTCAGCCCCAGCATTTT.